The next 8 T cell receptor beta chains were all read from a single sample in a study of lymphopenia after photon versus proton radiotherapy. Only in-frame clones appear in the TCRdb table, and some are missing; sequencing was by immunoSEQ multiplex PCR. The sample has 150,000 to 200,000 clones; 88% are singletons. The input for sequencing was peripheral blood, taken from a patient treated with photon-based radiotherapy. The receptors originated from a man in his forties or fifties with gastric cancer.

The gene calls are TRBV18 and TRBJ2-7; D call uncertain. Germline V gene lookup returns CDR1 KGHSH and CDR2 LQKENI. CDR3 length: 14 residues. V was trimmed by 2 bases and J by 4 bases, leaving 12 bases between them. This CDR3 reads CASSPSGKEYEQYF. The CDR3 DNA follows: TGTGCCAGCTCACCAAGTGGGAAGGAATACGAGCAGTACTTC.

The chain recombines TRBV19 with TRBJ1-5; 10 nucleotides align to TRBD1. Germline V gene lookup returns CDR1 LNHDA and CDR2 SQIVND (reference sequence). With V trimmed by 7 bases and J by 5 bases, 11 bases remained unmatched. The CDR3 runs 16 residues. The CDR3 loop is CASKFIGQGVHQPQHF. CDR3 bases: TGTGCCAGTAAATTCATAGGACAGGGGGTTCATCAGCCCCAGCATTTT.

This chain uses TRBV9 with TRBJ1-1; D may be TRBD1 (5 bases). The CDR3 sequence is 14 residues long. Germline V gene lookup returns CDR1 SGDLS and CDR2 YYNGEE. Trimming pared 5 bases from V and 5 bases from J, leaving 16 bases between. For the CDR3, the DNA is TGTGCCAGCAGTTACTCTGGGGGTGGAACTGAAGCTTTCTTT. Amino acid sequence: CASSYSGGGTEAFF.

This chain connects TRBV11-1 to TRBJ2-2; D gene unclear. Deletions cut 8 bases from V and 7 bases from J, with 14 bases between. CDR1 is SGHAT, CDR2 FQDESV, per germline (reference sequence). The CDR3 is 13 residues long. CDR3 amino acids: CASSWRIDGELFF. Written as DNA, the CDR3 is TGTGCCAGCTCCTGGAGAATCGACGGGGAGCTGTTTTTT.

The chain combines TRBV9 with TRBJ2-2; D might be TRBD1 (5 bases). CDR3 size: 14 residues. Trimming took off 4 bases at V and 0 bases at J, with 7 bases between the two ends. Germline assignment: CDR1 SGDLS and CDR2 YYNGEE. This CDR3 is CASSLDTNTGELFF. The CDR3 DNA reads as TGTGCCAGCAGCCTGGACACGAACACCGGGGAGCTGTTTTTT.

In DNA, the CDR3 is TGTGCCAGCAGCCCCCTTATAGGACAGAGGACAGATACGCAGTATTTT. Translated: CASSPLIGQRTDTQYF. The chain employs TRBV7-8 and TRBJ2-3; weak D call: TRBD1 (6 bases). The length of the CDR3 is 16 residues. CDR1 and CDR2 (germline): SGHVS, FQNEAQ. Trimming took off 5 bases at V and 3 bases at J, with 18 bases between the two ends.

The rearrangement joins TRBV11-2 to TRBJ1-2; D is unclear. The CDR3 has 14 amino acids. CDR1 and CDR2 (germline): SGHAT, FQNNGV. V gave up 1 base and J gave up 7 bases, with 13 bases separating them. In nucleotides, the CDR3 is TGTGCCAGCAGCTTAGCACGTTCCGGAGGTGGCTACACCTTC. Amino acids: CASSLARSGGGYTF.

The chain has TRBV5-1 and TRBJ1-3, with TRBD1 matching over 7 bases. Germline assignment: CDR1 SGHRS and CDR2 YFSETQ. The ends lost 0 bases at V and 4 bases at J; junction bases unmatched: 4. The CDR3 sequence is 15 residues long. The CDR3 nucleotides are TGCGCCAGCAGCTTGGACGACAGGGTCGGAAACACCATATATTTT. It encodes CASSLDDRVGNTIYF. Full variable domain (rest looked up from reference TRBV5-1 and TRBJ1-3): KAGVTQTPRYLIKTRGQQVTLSCSPISGHRSVSWYQQTPGQGLQFLFEYFSETQRNKGNFPGRFSGRQFSNSRSEMNVSTLELGDSALYLCASSLDDRVGNTIYFGEGSWLTVV.